The 27 T cell receptor beta chains listed next were all sequenced from one sample in a study of blood T cell repertoires in COVID-19. Produced via immunoSEQ multiplex PCR; TCRdb's table is partial and in-frame only. The repertoire has over 95,000 clones, roughly 85% of them found once; the top ten carry about 13%. The sequenced sample consisted of peripheral blood. The source is a human donor in a cohort sampled during active COVID-19.

The CDR3 region is CASSEGQGRYNEQFF. As DNA, the CDR3 is TGTGCCAGCAGCGAAGGACAGGGGCGCTACAATGAGCAGTTCTTC. The rearrangement links TRBV9 to TRBJ2-1; 9 nucleotides match TRBD1. The CDR3 runs 15 residues. The J segment lost 3 bases and the V segment lost 3 bases, leaving 4 bases of the junction unmatched. CDR1 and CDR2 from the germline V gene are SGDLS and YYNGEE.

This clone occurred once. The CDR3 protein is CASSQTGGTPGANVLTF. DNA for the CDR3: TGTGCCAGCAGCCAAACAGGGGGAACTCCTGGGGCCAACGTCCTGACTTTC. The chain recombines TRBV11-3 with TRBJ2-6; TRBD1 agrees at 8 bases. Germline CDR1 reads SGHNT; CDR2 reads YENEEA. The trim removed 5 bases at V and 2 bases at J, leaving 8 bases unmatched. The CDR3 covers 17 residues.

V and J are TRBV11-2 and TRBJ2-3; maybe TRBD2 (6 bases). The CDR3 runs to 14 residues. CDR1 is SGHAT and CDR2 is FQNNGV in the germline V gene. The V end lost 7 bases, the J end lost 4 bases, and 15 bases lay between the germline ends. CDR3 bases: TGTGCCAGCACCTTGAGGCGGGGCGCAGATACGCAGTATTTT. Amino acid sequence: CASTLRRGADTQYF.

The chain recombines TRBV6-1 with TRBJ1-5; D may be TRBD1 (5 bases). Looked up from germline, CDR1 is MNHNS and CDR2 is SASEGT. The CDR3 runs to 13 residues. V lost 0 bases and J 6 bases, leaving 6 bases between the germline ends. The CDR3 region is CASSEARAQPQHF. In DNA form, the CDR3 reads TGTGCCAGCAGTGAAGCCAGGGCTCAGCCCCAGCATTTT.

This chain links TRBV10-3 with TRBJ2-7; possible D gene TRBD2, 5 bases. Trimming left V 0 bases short and J 5 bases short, with 5 bases between. Germline loops: CDR1 ENHRY, CDR2 SYGVKD. This CDR3 has 12 amino acids. CDR3 in amino acids: CAISESRDEQYF. In DNA form, the CDR3 reads TGTGCCATCAGTGAGTCGAGGGACGAGCAGTACTTC.

The CDR3 sequence is CATSRGGGETQYF. DNA for the CDR3: TGTGCCACCAGCAGAGGCGGGGGGGAGACCCAGTACTTC. This chain links TRBV15 with TRBJ2-5, with 8 nucleotides matching TRBD2. The CDR3 runs to 13 residues. Trimming at V came to 1 base and at J to 5 bases, leaving 0 bases not matched to a gene. Germline-derived CDR1 and CDR2 are LNHNV and YYDKDF (reference sequence).

The chain carries TRBV6-2 or TRBV6-3 and TRBJ2-2; 10 bases are shared with TRBD1. The germline CDR1 and CDR2 sequences are MNHEY and SVGEGT. J was trimmed by 6 bases and V by 6 bases; bases with no gene match: 7. The CDR3 totals 15 residues. The CDR3: CASSDRGRGAGELFF. The CDR3 nucleotides are TGTGCCAGCAGCGACAGGGGGCGAGGGGCCGGGGAGCTGTTTTTT.

This chain connects TRBV14 to TRBJ2-2, with TRBD1 matching over 8 bases. The V segment lost 1 base and the J segment 4 bases; nucleotides outside the gene matches: 5. The CDR3 runs 16 residues. Germline lookup yields CDR1 SGHDN and CDR2 FVKESK. CDR3 coding DNA: TGTGCCAGCAGCCAAGTTGCGGACAGGGTCACCGGGGAGCTGTTTTTT. Its protein product is CASSQVADRVTGELFF. Based on the CDR3 plus reference TRBV14 and TRBJ2-2, the full variable domain is EAGVTQFPSHSVIEKGQTVTLRCDPISGHDNLYWYRRVMGKEIKFLLHFVKESKQDESGMPNNRFLAERTGGTYSTLKVQPAELEDSGVYFCASSQVADRVTGELFFGEGSRLTVL.

The chain couples TRBV7-9 to TRBJ2-7; D unclear. This CDR3 has 13 residues. Germline loops: CDR1 SEHNR, CDR2 FQNEAQ (reference sequence). Trimming removed 2 bases from V and 7 bases from J, with 12 bases in between. The CDR3 is CASSLKEFLEQYF. As DNA, the CDR3 is TGTGCCAGCAGCTTAAAAGAGTTTCTGGAGCAGTACTTC.

The chain couples TRBV10-3 to TRBJ2-7, with a weak D call TRBD1 (5 bases). The CDR3 is 13 residues long. V lost 7 bases and J 6 bases, leaving 16 bases between the germline ends. Germline CDR1 reads ENHRY; CDR2 reads SYGVKD. For the CDR3, the DNA is TGTGCCATCACCCCAGGTGCTAGGGGCGAGCAGTACTTC. Its translation: CAITPGARGEQYF.

The CDR3 here is CASSLPPDRIPNYGYTF. CDR3 sequence (DNA): TGTGCCAGCAGTTTACCCCCCGACAGGATCCCTAACTATGGCTACACCTTC. The chain carries TRBV28 and TRBJ1-2; a weak D match, TRBD1 (6 bases). Germline values: CDR1 MDHEN, CDR2 SYDVKM. This CDR3 spans 17 amino acids. Trimming stripped 2 bases from V and 0 bases from J, with 16 bases between.

The chain has TRBV5-8 and TRBJ1-5, with 8 bases matching TRBD1. The CDR3 totals 14 residues. J was trimmed by 7 bases and V by 2 bases; bases with no gene match: 5. Per germline, CDR1 SGHTS and CDR2 YDEGEE. CDR3 DNA: TGTGCCAGCAGCTTCGGCCAGGGGGCCCAGCCCCAGCATTTT. Translation gives CASSFGQGAQPQHF.

The chain uses TRBV9 and TRBJ2-3; D remains ambiguous. The length of the CDR3 is 12 residues. Germline V gives CDR1 SGDLS, CDR2 YYNGEE. V dropped 4 bases and J dropped 4 bases, with 7 bases sitting between them. The CDR3 bases are TGTGCCAGCAGCCTGCGTGCAGATACGCAGTATTTT. Protein sequence: CASSLRADTQYF.

J is TRBJ1-5 and V is TRBV30, with 7 bases lining up with TRBD1. The CDR3 covers 12 residues. The V gene's germline CDR1 is GTSNPN and CDR2 SVGIG (reference sequence). V lost 7 bases to trimming and J lost 3 bases; unmatched junction nucleotides: 3. CDR3 in amino acids: CASGQNNQPQHF. As DNA, the CDR3 is TGTGCCTCGGGACAGAACAATCAGCCCCAGCATTTT.

The chain joins TRBV29-1 to TRBJ2-1, with a possible D match to TRBD2 (6 bases). The CDR3 contains 18 residues. CDR1 is SQVTM, CDR2 ANQGSEA, per germline. V lost 5 bases, J lost 4 bases, and 27 bases lay in between. This CDR3 reads CSVRPRMQTSVPYNEQFF. The CDR3 DNA sequence: TGCAGCGTTCGCCCTCGGATGCAGACTAGTGTTCCTTACAATGAGCAGTTCTTC.

The V call is TRBV7-9, the J call TRBJ2-5, with 9 bases identical to TRBD1. V was clipped by 5 bases and J by 5 bases; unmatched bases: 9. The CDR3 covers 15 residues. Looked up from germline, CDR1 is SEHNR and CDR2 is FQNEAQ (reference sequence). This CDR3 reads CASSGGTGRVETQYF. The DNA of the CDR3 is TGTGCCAGCAGCGGGGGGACAGGGAGGGTTGAGACCCAGTACTTC.

The chain employs TRBV2 and TRBJ2-3; D not resolved. The CDR3 contains 12 residues. Germline assignment: CDR1 SNHLY and CDR2 FYNNEI. The V end lost 6 bases, the J end lost 4 bases, and 8 bases lay between the germline ends. Written as DNA, the CDR3 is TGTGCCAGCAGGGTCAGTTCAGATACGCAGTATTTT. Its translation is CASRVSSDTQYF.

This rearrangement joins TRBV7-8 to TRBJ1-1; TRBD1 agrees at 8 bases. The junction had 5 bases not matched to a gene; V was cut back by 10 bases and J by 4 bases. CDR3 length: 12 amino acids. Germline CDR1 reads SGHVS; CDR2 reads FQNEAQ. This chain's CDR3 is CATNRGSTEAFF. The CDR3 region has the DNA TGTGCCACGAACAGGGGGAGCACTGAAGCTTTCTTT.

Turning to this clone: No DNA is shown, since the ends of the CDR3 on it are uncertain; the CDR3 is the one TCRdb lists. The chain carries TRBV5-6 and TRBJ2-1; the table's D call TRBD2 went unverified against the DNA. Germline loops: CDR1 SGHDT, CDR2 YYEEEE. The CDR3 sequence runs 13 residues, both termini included. CDR3: CASSPGWGLGSFF.

The chain uses TRBV6-5 and TRBJ1-5, with D maybe TRBD1 (6 bases). The germline V gene encodes CDR1 MNHEY and CDR2 SVGAGI. This CDR3 region has 13 residues. V was shortened by 6 bases and J by 5 bases, with 11 bases between the two germline ends. For the CDR3, the DNA is TGTGCCAGCAGGATCTACAGGGATCAGCCCCAGCATTTT. Protein sequence: CASRIYRDQPQHF.

V gene TRBV7-2 combines with J gene TRBJ1-2; 9 bases are a match to TRBD1. Germline assignment: CDR1 SGHTA and CDR2 FQGNSA. The CDR3 has 15 amino acids. V was pared by 5 bases and J by 10 bases, with 14 bases of the junction left unmatched. This CDR3 is CASSLGLGQGLLYTF. The CDR3, as DNA: TGTGCCAGCAGCCTAGGGTTGGGACAGGGACTTCTCTACACCTTC.

The chain is built from TRBV6-5 and TRBJ1-1; a weak D match, TRBD1 (6 bases). Germline V gives CDR1 MNHEY, CDR2 SVGAGI. The CDR3 runs to 15 residues. Trimming removed 5 bases at V and 0 bases at J, with 13 bases between. For the CDR3, the DNA is TGTGCCAGCAGTCTTAACCGGGACATGAACACTGAAGCTTTCTTT. The encoded protein is CASSLNRDMNTEAFF.

The rearrangement links TRBV12-3 or TRBV12-4 to TRBJ1-6; 7 bases agree with TRBD1. This CDR3 has 12 residues. V trimming: 7 bases; J trimming: 10 bases; junction bases outside the gene matches: 4. CDR3 residues: CASNTGVSPLHF. CDR3 in DNA: TGTGCCAGCAATACAGGGGTCTCACCCCTCCACTTT.

The chain recombines TRBV30 with TRBJ1-2, with a possible D match to TRBD1 (6 bases). Germline CDR1 is GTSNPN and CDR2 is SVGIG (reference sequence). V lost 5 bases to trimming and J lost 6 bases, with 13 bases between them. CDR3 length: 12 amino acids. The CDR3 protein is CAWDRPPNGYTF. CDR3 in DNA: TGTGCCTGGGACAGGCCCCCCAATGGCTACACCTTC.

V gene TRBV5-1 combines with J gene TRBJ1-2; D is uncertain. V shed 0 bases and J shed 12 bases, with 12 bases lying between them. The length of the CDR3 is 12 residues. The germline V gene encodes CDR1 SGHRS and CDR2 YFSETQ. The CDR3 DNA follows: TGCGCCAGCAGCTTGGATGGAGGACCTAACACCTTC. Translated, it gives CASSLDGGPNTF.

The CDR3 nucleotides read TGTGCCAGCAGCGTAGGACTAGCGGGGGGACTACAAGAGACCCAGTACTTC. The encoded protein is CASSVGLAGGLQETQYF. The chain carries TRBV9 and TRBJ2-5, with 13 nucleotides matching TRBD2. V was clipped by 0 bases and J by 2 bases; unmatched bases: 4. Germline V gives CDR1 SGDLS, CDR2 YYNGEE. The CDR3 length is 17 residues.

The J gene is TRBJ2-7, the V gene TRBV6-2 or TRBV6-3; TRBD1 agrees at 10 bases. Germline-derived CDR1 and CDR2 are MNHEY and SVGEGT. V shed 5 bases and J 4 bases; nucleotides not matched to a gene: 5. The CDR3 extends over 14 amino acids. This chain's CDR3 is CASSNPDRGYEQYF. The CDR3 bases are TGTGCCAGCAGTAATCCGGACAGGGGGTACGAGCAGTACTTC.